These 19 T cell receptor beta chains share one sample of origin, sequenced in a study of cytomegalovirus exposure and HLA in healthy donors. The PCR was carried out with 60 Vbeta primers and 13 Jbeta primers. Sequencing was performed with immunoSEQ multiplex PCR; in TCRdb, only in-frame clones are kept and a portion is missing. The sample spans 50,000 to 70,000 clones; the ten largest clones claim about 3.6%. What was sequenced was PBMCs. The receptors derive from a woman younger than 35 in good health and CMV-seronegative.

The CDR3 DNA reads TGTGCCAGCGCCAGGGGAGCCGAGTCGGGCGGCTACACCTTC. This translates into CASARGAESGGYTF. J is TRBJ1-2 and V is TRBV5-4; maybe TRBD1 (6 bases). This CDR3 has 14 amino acids. Trimming pared 7 bases from V and 8 bases from J, leaving 21 bases between. Germline CDR1 is SGHNT and CDR2 is YYREEE (reference sequence).

In DNA, the CDR3 is TGTGCCAGCAGTGGATCCCGTGGGGAGGGTGGGACTGAAGCTTTCTTT. Translating gives CASSGSRGEGGTEAFF. The rearrangement joins TRBV25-1 to TRBJ1-1; the D is unclear. V lost 4 bases to trimming and J lost 5 bases, with 20 bases between them. Germline V CDR1 and CDR2: MGHDK, SYGVNS. This CDR3 has 16 residues. The whole variable domain, filled in from reference TRBV25-1 and TRBJ1-1, reads EADIYQTPRYLVIGTGKKITLECSQTMGHDKMYWYQQDPGMELHLIHYSYGVNSTEKGDLSSESTVSRIRTEHFPLTLESARPSHTSQYLCASSGSRGEGGTEAFFGQGTRLTVV.

The chain employs TRBV19 and TRBJ1-3; D is unclear. Trimming removed 3 bases at V and 4 bases at J, with 13 bases between. The CDR3 has 15 residues. Germline CDR1 and CDR2: LNHDA and SQIVND (reference sequence). In DNA form, the CDR3 reads TGTGCCAGTAGTATTGTGGGCTCCGAAGGAAACACCATATATTTT. It yields the protein CASSIVGSEGNTIYF.

V gene TRBV5-4 combines with J gene TRBJ1-2; the match to TRBD1 covers 8 bases. V gave up 4 bases and J gave up 3 bases; unmatched junction bases: 5. Germline CDR1 and CDR2: SGHNT and YYREEE (reference sequence). This CDR3 is built from 14 residues. The chain's CDR3 is CASSPGQGHYGYTF. CDR3 bases: TGTGCCAGCAGCCCAGGACAGGGCCACTATGGCTACACCTTC.

The chain has TRBV18 and TRBJ1-1; D perhaps matches TRBD1 (5 bases). CDR1 is KGHSH, CDR2 LQKENI, per germline. The CDR3 spans 13 residues. V was clipped by 2 bases and J by 7 bases, with 11 bases between them. The CDR3 sequence is CASSPSRQGEAFF. As DNA, the CDR3 is TGTGCCAGCTCACCAAGTCGTCAGGGTGAAGCTTTCTTT.

This rearrangement joins TRBV5-1 to TRBJ1-3; D gene ambiguous. Trimming cost V 5 bases and J 5 bases, with 17 bases left between them. This CDR3 is 15 amino acids long. Germline CDR1 SGHRS, CDR2 YFSETQ. As DNA, the CDR3 is TGCGCCAGCAGTCCTGGTCCCGAGGGCCGAAACACCATATATTTT. Translation gives CASSPGPEGRNTIYF.

This rearrangement joins TRBV18 to TRBJ1-2; D remains unclear. This CDR3 spans 15 amino acids. The ends were cut back, 1 base at V and 4 bases at J, with 13 bases in the middle. CDR1 KGHSH and CDR2 LQKENI come from the germline V gene. The CDR3 bases are TGTGCCAGCTCACCACGAGGCGCTGCCGCCTATGGCTACACCTTC. This sequence encodes CASSPRGAAAYGYTF.

J is TRBJ1-6 and V is TRBV11-2; D not certain. The V end lost 0 bases, the J end lost 9 bases, and 6 bases lay between the germline ends. The CDR3 contains 13 residues. CDR1 SGHAT and CDR2 FQNNGV come from the germline V gene. This CDR3 is CASSLDSGSPLHF. Written as DNA, the CDR3 is TGTGCCAGCAGCTTAGATAGTGGTTCACCCCTCCACTTT.

CDR3 protein: CASSQAGTLGTYEQYF. The DNA for the CDR3 is TGCGCCAGCAGCCAAGCCGGCACCCTGGGCACTTACGAGCAGTACTTC. V is TRBV4-1 and J is TRBJ2-7, with unresolved D. CDR1 is MGHRA, CDR2 YSYEKL, per germline. CDR3 length equals 16 residues. Trimming removed 1 base at V and 4 bases at J, with 17 bases between.

J is TRBJ1-1 and V is TRBV5-6; weak D call: TRBD1 (6 bases). V shed 0 bases and J shed 3 bases, with 12 bases lying between them. Per the germline V gene, CDR1 is SGHDT and CDR2 is YYEEEE. The CDR3 is 15 amino acids. CDR3 residues: CASSLVGGHYTEAFF. The CDR3 nucleotides read TGTGCCAGCAGCTTGGTAGGGGGACATTACACTGAAGCTTTCTTT.

V is TRBV5-1 and J is TRBJ2-1; 8 nucleotides agree with TRBD2. The CDR3 sequence is 16 residues long. V was clipped by 4 bases and J by 7 bases; unmatched bases: 13. Germline V gene sequence: CDR1 SGHRS, CDR2 YFSETQ. The CDR3 protein is CASSPRAGGAGNEQFF. As DNA, the CDR3 is TGCGCCAGCAGCCCGAGAGCCGGGGGGGCAGGAAATGAGCAGTTCTTC. Based on the CDR3 plus reference TRBV5-1 and TRBJ2-1, the full variable domain is KAGVTQTPRYLIKTRGQQVTLSCSPISGHRSVSWYQQTPGQGLQFLFEYFSETQRNKGNFPGRFSGRQFSNSRSEMNVSTLELGDSALYLCASSPRAGGAGNEQFFGPGTRLTVL.

This sequence joins TRBV5-1 and TRBJ2-1; 14 nucleotides line up with TRBD2. CDR3 size: 16 residues. V dropped 4 bases and J dropped 6; count of bases not matched to a gene: 6. CDR1 and CDR2 from the germline V gene are SGHRS and YFSETQ. The CDR3 region has the DNA TGCGCCAGCAGCGCGACTAGCGGGAGGGCCTCCAATGAGCAGTTCTTC. Amino acids: CASSATSGRASNEQFF.

This chain uses TRBV4-1 with TRBJ2-2; TRBD1 matches at 10 bases. The CDR3 is made up of 19 amino acids. CDR1 is MGHRA and CDR2 is YSYEKL in the germline V gene. After removal of 0 bases from V and 3 bases from J, the junction contained 10 bases not matched to a gene. The CDR3: CASSQEPGQGFLYTGELFF. The CDR3 bases are TGCGCCAGCAGCCAAGAGCCGGGACAGGGGTTTCTCTACACCGGGGAGCTGTTTTTT.

The genes are TRBV6-5 and TRBJ2-3, with TRBD2 matching over 12 bases. CDR1 and CDR2 from the germline V gene are MNHEY and SVGAGI. The V gene end was trimmed by 7 bases and the J gene end by 4 bases; junction bases not matched to a gene: 6. This CDR3 contains 15 residues. The CDR3 loop reads CASTQTSGSPDTQYF. CDR3 sequence (DNA): TGTGCCAGCACCCAGACTAGCGGGAGTCCAGATACGCAGTATTTT.

For the CDR3, the DNA is TGTGCCTGGAGTATGGGAGGGGAGACCCAGTACTTC. This gives the protein CAWSMGGETQYF. This rearrangement joins TRBV30 to TRBJ2-5, with 7 bases matching TRBD2. In germline, CDR1 is GTSNPN, CDR2 SVGIG (reference sequence). The CDR3 totals 12 residues. After removal of 2 bases from V and 5 bases from J, the junction contained 2 bases not matched to a gene.

The rearrangement joins TRBV9 to TRBJ1-2, with D tentatively TRBD1 (6 bases). Germline CDR1 is SGDLS and CDR2 is YYNGEE. The CDR3 is 14 residues long. Trimming stripped 0 bases from V and 6 bases from J, with 12 bases between. DNA of the CDR3: TGTGCCAGCAGCGTAGGGTCAGGGGATCATGGCTACACCTTC. It translates to CASSVGSGDHGYTF.

V is TRBV30 and J is TRBJ1-1; possible D gene TRBD1, 6 bases. Germline V gene sequence: CDR1 GTSNPN, CDR2 SVGIG (reference sequence). CDR3 length equals 12 residues. V gave up 4 bases and J gave up 6 bases, with 12 bases separating them. As DNA, the CDR3 is TGTGCCTGGACCAGGGGCCGGTCTGAAGCTTTCTTT. This encodes CAWTRGRSEAFF. The full variable domain, rest sourced from reference TRBV30 and TRBJ1-1, is SQTIHQWPATLVQPVGSPLSLECTVEGTSNPNLYWYRQAAGRGLQLLFYSVGIGQISSEVPQNLSASRPQDRQFILSSKKLLLSDSGFYLCAWTRGRSEAFFGQGTRLTVV.

V gene TRBV14 combines with J gene TRBJ2-2, with a tentative D call TRBD1 (5 bases). The V end lost 0 bases, the J end lost 5 bases, and 10 bases lay between the germline ends. Germline CDR1 is SGHDN and CDR2 is FVKESK. CDR3 length equals 15 residues. The CDR3 region has the DNA TGTGCCAGCAGCCAAGACCTAAGGGGAACCGGGGAGCTGTTTTTT. Its protein is CASSQDLRGTGELFF.

J is TRBJ2-7 and V is TRBV6-8, with D possibly matching TRBD2 (5 bases). V lost 2 bases to trimming and J lost 3 bases, with 11 bases between them. Germline-derived CDR1 and CDR2 are MNHGY and SAAAGT. The CDR3 totals 14 residues. CDR3 sequence (DNA): TGTGCCAGCAGTTACCGATCGGAGGACTACGAGCAGTACTTC. It yields the protein CASSYRSEDYEQYF.